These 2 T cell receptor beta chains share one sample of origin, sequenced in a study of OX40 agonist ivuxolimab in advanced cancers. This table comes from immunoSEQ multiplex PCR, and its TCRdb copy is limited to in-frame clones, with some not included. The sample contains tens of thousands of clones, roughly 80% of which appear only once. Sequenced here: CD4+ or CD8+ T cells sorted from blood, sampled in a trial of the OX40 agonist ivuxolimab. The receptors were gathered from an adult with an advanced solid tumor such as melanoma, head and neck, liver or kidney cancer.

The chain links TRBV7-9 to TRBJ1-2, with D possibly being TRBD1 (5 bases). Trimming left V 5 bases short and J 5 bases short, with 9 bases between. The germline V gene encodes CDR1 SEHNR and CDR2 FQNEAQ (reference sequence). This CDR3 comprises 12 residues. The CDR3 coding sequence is TGTGCCAGCAGCCTTGAGGGGTATGGCTACACCTTC. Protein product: CASSLEGYGYTF.

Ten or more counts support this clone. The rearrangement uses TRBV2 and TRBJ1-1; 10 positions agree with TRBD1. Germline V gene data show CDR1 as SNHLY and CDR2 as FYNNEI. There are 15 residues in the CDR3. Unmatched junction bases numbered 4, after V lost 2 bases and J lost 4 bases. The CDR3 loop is CASSERDRGPTEAFF. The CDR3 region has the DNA TGTGCCAGCAGTGAAAGGGACAGGGGTCCCACTGAAGCTTTCTTT.